This T cell receptor beta chain derives from a study of shared clonotypes between healthy human individuals. Trimming left V 3 bases short and J 6 bases short, with 5 bases between. CDR1 is MNHEY and CDR2 is SMNVEV in the germline V gene (reference sequence). CDR3 size: 11 residues. CD8 cells regarded as naive lacked CD45RO, were positively chosen for CCR7, and omitted terminally differentiated effector memory CD45RA+ cells. Measured with immunoSEQ multiplex PCR; TCRdb has only the in-frame clones, and not every one. The sample has about 2.1 million clones, around 95% seen once. This TCR came from a young man in good health. Some clones in this sample may be carry-over from other donors' samples. The source material was naive CD8+ T cells from PBMCs. The chain combines TRBV27 with TRBJ1-1; the D is unclear. CDR3 bases: TGTGCCAGCAGTTTCGGTCCTGAAGCTTTCTTT. Its protein product is CASSFGPEAFF.